This TCR beta chain came from a study of blood T cells in healthy people across ages. Study results and caveats: It was not known whether donors were CMV positive (a possible confounder of expanded clonotype changes). The study regarded diversity estimates from one million T cells as underestimates.

Using a J-beta primer mix together with a sample-barcoded 5' primer, a second PCR was run for roughly 7 to 12 cycles. One entry per CDR3 protein results from TCRdb running MiXCR on the 5' RACE reads. The profile shows under 2,000,000 distinct CDR3 sequences, 40% to 55% of them singletons. Germline assignment: CDR1 SEHNR and CDR2 FQNEAQ (reference sequence). V lost 1 base to trimming and J lost 7 bases, with 12 bases between them. The CDR3 is made up of 14 amino acids. In regard to this clonotype: Its antigen is not known.

Per individual sample, total RNA of at least 5.5 micrograms was extracted. The sequencing sample was made of blood. This rearrangement joins TRBV7-9 to TRBJ2-3, with TRBD2 as a possible D gene (6 bases). The clonotype originates from a woman between 40 and 50 years old in good health. CDR3: CASSLGLVDYTQYF. The CDR3 coding sequence is TGTGCCAGCAGCTTAGGACTAGTGGACTATACGCAGTATTTT.